The next 24 T cell receptor beta chains were all read from a single sample in a study of blood T cells in healthy people across ages. Together with a sample-barcoded 5' primer, a J-beta primer mix was included in a second PCR lasting roughly 6 to 12 cycles. TCRdb reprocessed the 5' RACE reads with MiXCR, giving one entry per CDR3 protein. This table has roughly 800,000 distinct CDR3 sequences, roughly 25% appearing once. These same records also appear under a second study, on T cells of mothers and their children.

The sequenced sample consisted of blood. Receptors were obtained from a boy aged 10-17 years in good health.

There are a few counts of this clonotype. This sequence joins TRBV28 and TRBJ2-5; maybe TRBD2 (6 bases). V was pared by 1 base and J by 4 bases, with 10 bases between. Germline CDR1 and CDR2: MDHEN and SYDVKM. The CDR3 runs 14 residues. The CDR3 coding sequence is TGTGCCAGCAGTTTATTTCCGGGAGCAGAGACCCAGTACTTC. Protein sequence: CASSLFPGAETQYF. Full variable domain (remainder filled in from reference TRBV28 and TRBJ2-5): DVKVTQSSRYLVKRTGEKVFLECVQDMDHENMFWYRQDPGLGLRLIYFSYDVKMKEKGDIPEGYSVSREKKERFSLILESASTNQTSMYLCASSLFPGAETQYFGPGTRLLVL.

The CDR3 coding sequence is TGTGCCAGCAGCCTAACGTTCGGGGGCTCTGGAAACACCATATATTTT. This sequence encodes CASSLTFGGSGNTIYF. The chain is built from TRBV11-2 and TRBJ1-3; a possible D gene is TRBD1 (5 bases). Germline CDR1 SGHAT, CDR2 FQNNGV. The length of the CDR3 is 16 residues. V lost 5 bases, J lost 0 bases, and 14 bases lay in between. The full variable domain, with the rest looked up from reference TRBV11-2 and TRBJ1-3, is EAGVAQSPRYKIIEKRQSVAFWCNPISGHATLYWYQQILGQGPKLLIQFQNNGVVDDSQLPKDRFSAERLKGVDSTLKIQPAKLEDSAVYLCASSLTFGGSGNTIYFGEGSWLTVV.

This rearrangement joins TRBV29-1 to TRBJ2-4; no reliable D call. This CDR3 is 14 amino acids long. CDR1 and CDR2 from the germline V gene are SQVTM and ANQGSEA. Trimming removed 5 bases at V and 0 bases at J, with 11 bases between. CDR3 sequence reads: CSVRGNLAKNIQYF. CDR3 in DNA: TGCAGCGTTCGAGGAAATCTAGCCAAAAACATTCAGTACTTC. Full variable domain (outside the CDR3, taken from reference TRBV29-1 and TRBJ2-4): SAVISQKPSRDICQRGTSLTIQCQVDSQVTMMFWYRQQPGQSLTLIATANQGSEATYESGFVIDKFPISRPNLTFSTLTVSNMSPEDSSIYLCSVRGNLAKNIQYFGAGTRLSVL.

The chain links TRBV27 to TRBJ2-1; 9 bases align to TRBD1. Germline V lookup: CDR1 MNHEY, CDR2 SMNVEV (reference sequence). The length of the CDR3 is 16 residues. V lost 5 bases and J lost 5; bases outside the gene matches: 10. CDR3 bases: TGTGCCAGCAGTCCTACCGGGACAGGGATAAACAATGAGCAGTTCTTC. It yields the protein CASSPTGTGINNEQFF.

This clonotype occurred a few times. The chain recombines TRBV5-1 with TRBJ2-7, with 7 bases identical to TRBD1. Unmatched junction bases numbered 10, after V lost 4 bases and J lost 3 bases. The CDR3 extends over 15 amino acids. From germline, CDR1 is SGHRS and CDR2 YFSETQ. Written as DNA, the CDR3 is TGCGCCAGCAGCCTAGGACAGGTGGATCTCTACGAGCAGTACTTC. As protein: CASSLGQVDLYEQYF.

The genes are TRBV20-1 and TRBJ1-1; 9 nucleotides match TRBD1. Per the germline V gene, CDR1 is DFQATT and CDR2 is SNEGSKA (reference sequence). With V trimmed by 5 bases and J by 5 bases, 6 bases remained unmatched. The CDR3 length is 13 residues. The CDR3 spells CSASGQGVTEAFF. The DNA of the CDR3 is TGCAGTGCTTCGGGACAGGGAGTTACTGAAGCTTTCTTT.

The rearrangement uses TRBV13 and TRBJ1-2; D is ambiguous. Germline V gene data show CDR1 as PRHDT and CDR2 as FYEKMQ (reference sequence). This CDR3 comprises 13 residues. Trimming removed 3 bases from V and 2 bases from J, with 7 bases in between. CDR3 residues: CASSLRRNYGYTF. In nucleotides, the CDR3 is TGTGCCAGCAGCTTGAGGCGAAACTATGGCTACACCTTC.

The chain uses TRBV20-1 and TRBJ2-1; D is unresolved. V lost 5 bases and J 5 bases, leaving 10 bases between the germline ends. The germline CDR1 and CDR2 sequences are DFQATT and SNEGSKA (reference sequence). The CDR3 sequence is 12 residues long. CDR3 sequence reads: CSAAEWNNEQFF. CDR3 coding DNA: TGCAGTGCTGCTGAGTGGAACAATGAGCAGTTCTTC.

This clonotype was seen a handful of times. The chain uses TRBV29-1 and TRBJ2-7, with a tentative D call TRBD2 (7 bases). CDR1 is SQVTM, CDR2 ANQGSEA, per germline. V lost 5 bases and J 0 bases, leaving 11 bases between the germline ends. There are 13 residues in the CDR3. CDR3 bases: TGCAGCGTTCAAAGGGGGGGCTCCTACGAGCAGTACTTC. The encoded protein is CSVQRGGSYEQYF.

The chain joins TRBV9 to TRBJ2-5; 8 bases line up with TRBD1. V was clipped by 0 bases and J by 1 base; unmatched bases: 11. The CDR3 runs to 18 residues. In germline, CDR1 is SGDLS, CDR2 YYNGEE. The CDR3 is CASSVDAFGTGLQETQYF. CDR3 in DNA: TGTGCCAGCAGCGTAGACGCCTTTGGGACAGGCCTCCAAGAGACCCAGTACTTC.

The genes are TRBV20-1 and TRBJ2-3, with a weak D call TRBD1 (6 bases). The CDR3 is 13 amino acids. Trimming removed 8 bases from V and 4 bases from J, with 16 bases in between. The germline V gene has CDR1 DFQATT and CDR2 SNEGSKA (reference sequence). CDR3 DNA sequence: TGCAGTAGGTTACAGGGAGTCGCAGATACGCAGTATTTT. It is translated as CSRLQGVADTQYF.

The rearrangement links TRBV7-6 to TRBJ2-3; the match to TRBD1 covers 9 bases. This CDR3 has 16 residues. Germline trimming cut 5 bases from V and 4 bases from J; bases unmatched to any gene: 10. Germline values: CDR1 SGHVS, CDR2 FNYEAQ. In DNA form, the CDR3 reads TGTGCCAGCAGCACTTACAGGGGGCGCCTGGCAGATACGCAGTATTTT. The encoded protein is CASSTYRGRLADTQYF.

The rearrangement uses TRBV6-2 or TRBV6-3 and TRBJ1-5; no firm D call. Per the germline V gene, CDR1 is MNHEY and CDR2 is SVGEGT. The V and J ends lost 4 bases and 5 bases respectively, with 9 bases between them. CDR3 length: 13 amino acids. The CDR3 protein is CASSSYSDQPQHF. The CDR3 DNA reads TGTGCCAGCAGTTCCTACAGCGATCAGCCCCAGCATTTT.

The genes are TRBV6-5 and TRBJ2-1; D possibly uses TRBD1 or TRBD2 (5 bases each). Germline-derived CDR1 and CDR2 are MNHEY and SVGAGI. This CDR3 spans 15 amino acids. V lost 2 bases and J 1 base, leaving 9 bases between the germline ends. CDR3 sequence: CASSYRDRSYNEQFF. DNA for the CDR3: TGTGCCAGCAGTTACCGGGACCGGTCCTACAATGAGCAGTTCTTC.

J is TRBJ2-3 and V is TRBV29-1, with no clear D. With the DNA end fitting TRBJ1-5 better, the J assignment may be wrong. Germline V gives CDR1 SQVTM, CDR2 ANQGSEA. This CDR3 contains 16 residues. CDR3 in amino acids: CSVEEMQLLSTDTQHF. Written as DNA, the CDR3 is TGCAGCGTTGAAGAAATGCAACTGCTAAGCACAGATACGCAGCATTTT.

The chain recombines TRBV11-2 with TRBJ1-1; the D gene is possibly TRBD1 (5 bases). The V end was cut by 0 bases, the J end by 10 bases, with 12 bases between. This CDR3 is 13 amino acids long. The germline V gene has CDR1 SGHAT and CDR2 FQNNGV. CDR3 in DNA: TGTGCCAGCAGCTTAGATGAGGCAGGGAGAGCTTTCTTT. Translation: CASSLDEAGRAFF.

This clonotype showed up just a few times. This rearrangement joins TRBV7-9 to TRBJ1-4; 8 bases are shared with TRBD1. The V segment lost 4 bases and the J segment 6 bases; nucleotides outside the gene matches: 4. The CDR3 runs 14 residues. In germline, CDR1 is SEHNR, CDR2 FQNEAQ (reference sequence). The CDR3 region is CASSYDRGYEKLFF. The CDR3 nucleotides read TGTGCCAGCAGCTACGACAGGGGATATGAAAAACTGTTTTTT. The whole variable domain, remainder taken from reference TRBV7-9 and TRBJ1-4, is DTGVSQNPRHKITKRGQNVTFRCDPISEHNRLYWYRQTLGQGPEFLTYFQNEAQLEKSRLLSDRFSAERPKGSFSTLEIQRTEQGDSAMYLCASSYDRGYEKLFFGSGTQLSVL.

This clonotype was seen only a few times. The chain carries TRBV20-1 and TRBJ2-1; 14 bases line up with TRBD2. This CDR3 comprises 18 residues. Germline CDR1 and CDR2: DFQATT and SNEGSKA (reference sequence). Unmatched junction bases numbered 12, after V lost 6 bases and J lost 2 bases. The CDR3 loop is CSADGTSGRRGAYNEQFF. The CDR3 coding sequence is TGCAGTGCCGACGGGACTAGCGGGAGACGAGGGGCCTACAATGAGCAGTTCTTC.

This clonotype showed up just a few times. V is TRBV4-3 and J is TRBJ2-5; 10 bases are a match to TRBD1. There are 15 residues in the CDR3. Germline V gene lookup returns CDR1 LGHNA and CDR2 YSLEER. The junction had 5 bases not matched to a gene; V was cut back by 3 bases and J by 4 bases. In nucleotides, the CDR3 is TGCGCCAGCAGCCAGGACTGGGACAGGGGAGAGACCCAGTACTTC. It encodes CASSQDWDRGETQYF.

In its sample, this clonotype was seen a few times. This chain joins TRBV7-9 and TRBJ1-1, with TRBD1 matching 10 bases. The ends lost 5 bases at V and 11 bases at J; junction bases unmatched: 5. Per germline, CDR1 SEHNR and CDR2 FQNEAQ (reference sequence). The CDR3 is 12 amino acids. The DNA of the CDR3 is TGTGCCAGCAGCACCCCGGGACAGGGGGCTTTCTTT. The encoded protein is CASSTPGQGAFF.

J is TRBJ2-5 and V is TRBV7-2; 12 nucleotides align to TRBD2. Germline V lookup: CDR1 SGHTA, CDR2 FQGNSA. J lost 4 bases, V lost 6 bases, and 6 bases had no gene match. CDR3 length: 15 residues. The CDR3 region is CASRRLAGGGETQYF. CDR3 nucleotides: TGTGCCAGCAGGAGGCTAGCGGGAGGGGGAGAGACCCAGTACTTC.

This chain links TRBV20-1 with TRBJ2-1; 10 bases agree with TRBD2. With V trimmed by 2 bases and J by 6 bases, 10 bases remained unmatched. This CDR3 region has 16 residues. Germline CDR1 DFQATT, CDR2 SNEGSKA (reference sequence). This CDR3 reads CSARRRSGRIFNEQFF. CDR3 DNA sequence: TGCAGTGCTAGAAGGCGTAGCGGGAGGATATTCAATGAGCAGTTCTTC.

The rearrangement links TRBV4-3 to TRBJ2-2, with D possibly TRBD1 on 6 matching bases. The CDR3 extends over 16 amino acids. The germline CDR1 and CDR2 sequences are LGHNA and YSLEER. V was trimmed by 1 base and J by 1 base, leaving 10 bases between them. CDR3 nucleotides: TGCGCCAGCAGCCAAGTGTACAGGGTGAACACCGGGGAGCTGTTTTTT. This codes for CASSQVYRVNTGELFF.

This clonotype was detected a few times. The junction shows a germline mismatch at one end, possibly a read error. The chain combines TRBV28 with TRBJ2-5; a possible D gene is TRBD2 (5 bases). Germline V gene sequence: CDR1 MDHEN, CDR2 SYDVKM. The CDR3 runs to 12 residues. CDR3 sequence reads: CASEDGIKTQHF. The CDR3 region has the DNA TGTGCCAGTGAGGACGGGATAAAGACCCAGCACTTC.